The present entry profiles one T cell receptor (beta chain) with its context. This specimen belongs to a study of T cell responses to AZD1222 COVID-19 vaccine. TCRdb's copy holds only in-frame clones and misses some; the assay was immunoSEQ multiplex PCR. Among over 120,000 clones, roughly 90% were seen once, and the ten largest hold around 1.7%. This CDR3 contains 14 residues. The V gene's germline CDR1 is MNHNY and CDR2 SVGAGI (reference sequence). The V gene end was trimmed by 8 bases and the J gene end by 3 bases; junction bases not matched to a gene: 2. Sequencing was performed on peripheral blood, taken 28 days after the second AZD1222 dose. The chain employs TRBV6-6 and TRBJ2-3; 13 nucleotides agree with TRBD2. This receptor was taken from an adult who received the AZD1222 COVID-19 vaccine. Here the CDR3 reads CASGLAGATDTQYF. In DNA form, the CDR3 reads TGTGCCAGCGGACTAGCGGGAGCGACAGATACGCAGTATTTT.